These 29 T cell receptor beta chains were sequenced from one sample in a study of OX40 agonist ivuxolimab in advanced cancers. The table came from immunoSEQ multiplex PCR; TCRdb's copy has only in-frame clones and leaves some out. Here the sample spans 55,000 to 80,000 clones, around 81% being singletons. Sequenced material: CD4+ or CD8+ T cells sorted from blood, taken in a trial of the OX40 agonist ivuxolimab. These receptors were collected from an adult with an advanced solid tumor such as melanoma, head and neck, liver or kidney cancer.

The chain has TRBV7-8 and TRBJ2-5; D remains unclear. This CDR3 region has 14 residues. Germline V gene sequence: CDR1 SGHVS, CDR2 FQNEAQ. The germline V and J ends were trimmed by 7 bases and 11 bases, with 23 bases remaining between them. CDR3 in amino acids: CASNQPEISGEQYF. DNA of the CDR3: TGTGCCAGCAACCAACCTGAGATTTCGGGTGAGCAGTACTTC.

The CDR3 DNA sequence: TGTGCCAGCAGCCAGGGGACAGATCTGATGAACACTGAAGCTTTCTTT. Translation gives CASSQGTDLMNTEAFF. The chain couples TRBV5-4 to TRBJ1-1; 7 nucleotides align to TRBD1. The length of the CDR3 is 16 residues. Trimming removed 4 bases from V and 0 bases from J; junction bases left unmatched: 9. Germline CDR1 and CDR2: SGHNT and YYREEE (reference sequence).

The chain carries TRBV27 and TRBJ1-2, with D possibly being TRBD1 (5 bases). V lost 5 bases, J lost 3 bases, and 16 bases lay in between. Germline-derived CDR1 and CDR2 are MNHEY and SMNVEV (reference sequence). The CDR3 has 15 residues. The CDR3 sequence is CASSRGLPRDYGYTF. The DNA of the CDR3 is TGTGCCAGCAGTAGGGGACTTCCAAGGGACTATGGCTACACCTTC.

The rearrangement links TRBV15 to TRBJ1-1, with D unresolved. Germline V gives CDR1 LNHNV, CDR2 YYDKDF (reference sequence). The CDR3 spans 15 residues. The V gene lost 0 bases and the J gene lost 3 bases, with 11 bases spanning the gap. The chain's CDR3 is CATSRDPSDYTEAFF. The CDR3 DNA sequence: TGTGCCACCAGCAGAGACCCGTCTGATTACACTGAAGCTTTCTTT.

The chain carries TRBV5-4 and TRBJ1-2; D uncertain. The length of the CDR3 is 15 residues. From germline, CDR1 is SGHNT and CDR2 YYREEE (reference sequence). Trimming cost V 0 bases and J 4 bases, with 13 bases left between them. The CDR3 coding sequence is TGTGCCAGCAGCTTGGCCCTTGGGCTTTCCTATGGCTACACCTTC. Its protein product is CASSLALGLSYGYTF. Filled out from reference TRBV5-4 and TRBJ1-2, the complete variable domain reads ETGVTQSPTHLIKTRGQQVTLRCSSQSGHNTVSWYQQALGQGPQFIFQYYREEENGRGNFPPRFSGLQFPNYSSELNVNALELDDSALYLCASSLALGLSYGYTFGSGTRLTVV.

The chain couples TRBV18 to TRBJ1-3, with 7 bases lining up with TRBD1. This CDR3 has 16 residues. V shed 3 bases and J 2 bases; nucleotides not matched to a gene: 7. CDR1 and CDR2 from the germline V gene are KGHSH and LQKENI. The CDR3 DNA reads as TGTGCCAGCTCACCTACAGGGGACGTCGCTGGAAACACCATATATTTT. Protein product: CASSPTGDVAGNTIYF.

This chain links TRBV2 with TRBJ1-5; D ambiguous. Trimming removed 1 base from V and 0 bases from J, with 13 bases in between. Germline values: CDR1 SNHLY, CDR2 FYNNEI. The CDR3 has 17 residues. CDR3 protein: CASSEEVAGHSNQPQHF. The DNA for the CDR3 is TGTGCCAGCAGTGAAGAGGTTGCAGGCCATAGCAATCAGCCCCAGCATTTT.

The rearrangement joins TRBV6-5 to TRBJ1-4; no definite D call. Trimming cost V 6 bases and J 3 bases, with 11 bases left between them. CDR1 and CDR2 (germline): MNHEY, SVGAGI. This CDR3 has 14 residues. CDR3 sequence: CASSRGFSNEKLFF. CDR3 nucleotides: TGTGCCAGCAGCCGAGGGTTCTCTAATGAAAAACTGTTTTTT.

The chain combines TRBV10-3 with TRBJ1-5; TRBD1 is a possible D gene (5 bases). Germline CDR1 is ENHRY and CDR2 is SYGVKD. V was shortened by 5 bases and J by 1 base, with 6 bases between the two germline ends. The CDR3 contains 13 residues. The CDR3 reads CAISRDSNQPQHF. Written as DNA, the CDR3 is TGTGCCATCAGTCGGGACAGCAATCAGCCCCAGCATTTT.

The chain joins TRBV6-1 to TRBJ1-1, with D unclear. V was pared by 10 bases and J by 0 bases, with 9 bases between. This CDR3 is 12 amino acids long. Germline V CDR1 and CDR2: MNHNS, SASEGT. CDR3 coding DNA: TGTGCCATCATGTACCTGAACACTGAAGCTTTCTTT. Translated, it gives CAIMYLNTEAFF.

V and J are TRBV5-1 and TRBJ2-7; D is unclear. The V end was cut by 0 bases, the J end by 7 bases, with 17 bases between. Germline-derived CDR1 and CDR2 are SGHRS and YFSETQ. The CDR3 loop spans 15 amino acids. This CDR3 is CASSLANRVAYEQYF. Written as DNA, the CDR3 is TGCGCCAGCAGCTTGGCCAATAGGGTCGCGTATGAGCAGTACTTC.

This chain joins TRBV18 and TRBJ2-7, with 11 bases lining up with TRBD2. Germline V gives CDR1 KGHSH, CDR2 LQKENI. After removal of 2 bases from V and 2 bases from J, the junction contained 11 bases not matched to a gene. The CDR3 loop spans 18 amino acids. The CDR3 sequence: CASSPSYLAGGSTYEQYF. CDR3 nucleotide sequence: TGTGCCAGCTCACCAAGTTATCTAGCGGGGGGCTCTACCTACGAGCAGTACTTC.

The chain links TRBV5-3 to TRBJ1-5; perhaps TRBD1 as D (6 bases). TRBV5-3 is an ORF; its function is uncertain. V was cut by 8 bases and J by 8 bases, with 20 bases left in between. The CDR3 is made up of 14 amino acids. The CDR3 DNA reads as TGTGCCAGTACTACTTCCCTCACAGGGAAGCCCCAGCATTTT. It specifies CASTTSLTGKPQHF.

This chain joins TRBV15 and TRBJ1-5; D is possibly TRBD1 (6 bases). This CDR3 is built from 14 residues. CDR1 is LNHNV and CDR2 is YYDKDF in the germline V gene (reference sequence). Trimming stripped 3 bases from V and 6 bases from J, with 12 bases between. In DNA form, the CDR3 reads TGTGCCACCAGCAGTGGAGGGGGTCGTCAGCCCCAGCATTTT. Protein sequence: CATSSGGGRQPQHF.

V gene TRBV11-2 combines with J gene TRBJ2-2, with 13 bases fitting TRBD2. V shed 6 bases, J shed 5 bases, and the junction held 12 bases outside the gene matches. The CDR3 extends over 18 amino acids. CDR1 is SGHAT and CDR2 is FQNNGV in the germline V gene. The CDR3 spells CASRKLAGGPVWTGELFF. The CDR3 DNA reads TGTGCCAGCAGGAAACTAGCGGGGGGGCCGGTTTGGACCGGGGAGCTGTTTTTT. Filled out from reference TRBV11-2 and TRBJ2-2, the complete variable domain reads EAGVAQSPRYKIIEKRQSVAFWCNPISGHATLYWYQQILGQGPKLLIQFQNNGVVDDSQLPKDRFSAERLKGVDSTLKIQPAKLEDSAVYLCASRKLAGGPVWTGELFFGEGSRLTVL.

The gene calls are TRBV19 and TRBJ2-7, with D perhaps TRBD1 (5 bases). The CDR3 sequence is 15 residues long. V was trimmed by 2 bases and J by 0 bases, leaving 11 bases between them. Germline V gene data show CDR1 as LNHDA and CDR2 as SQIVND (reference sequence). Written as DNA, the CDR3 is TGTGCCAGTAGTATACAAGGACACAGCTCCTACGAGCAGTACTTC. This encodes CASSIQGHSSYEQYF.

J is TRBJ1-1 and V is TRBV6-5; no definite D call. Germline assignment: CDR1 MNHEY and CDR2 SVGAGI. V was cut by 0 bases and J by 4 bases, with 12 bases left in between. The CDR3 loop spans 15 amino acids. The CDR3 DNA is TGTGCCAGCAGTTACTCGACCGGGGTCTTCACTGAAGCTTTCTTT. It codes for CASSYSTGVFTEAFF.

The chain combines TRBV7-2 with TRBJ2-5; D call uncertain. In germline, CDR1 is SGHTA, CDR2 FQGNSA. This CDR3 region has 13 residues. V dropped 2 bases and J dropped 7 bases, with 11 bases sitting between them. CDR3 region: CASSLLGLGTQYF. The CDR3 bases are TGTGCCAGCAGCTTATTGGGGTTGGGGACCCAGTACTTC.

This chain connects TRBV6-1 to TRBJ2-4, with a possible D match to TRBD1 (8 bases). Germline V gene lookup returns CDR1 MNHNS and CDR2 SASEGT. Trimming took off 7 bases at V and 8 bases at J, with 15 bases between the two ends. The CDR3 covers 13 residues. Here the CDR3 DNA reads TGTGCCAGCAACCCAACAGGGGGGGACATTCAGTACTTC. Its protein product is CASNPTGGDIQYF.

This rearrangement joins TRBV5-1 to TRBJ2-3; possibly TRBD2 for D (5 bases). The V gene lost 3 bases and the J gene lost 3 bases, with 11 bases spanning the gap. The CDR3 runs 14 residues. The germline gives CDR1 SGHRS, CDR2 YFSETQ. The CDR3 region is CASSYGEITDTQYF. CDR3 nucleotide sequence: TGCGCCAGCAGCTACGGGGAGATAACAGATACGCAGTATTTT.

The chain recombines TRBV29-1 with TRBJ1-1; D remains ambiguous. V lost 4 bases and J 1 base, leaving 10 bases between the germline ends. The germline CDR1 and CDR2 sequences are SQVTM and ANQGSEA. CDR3 length: 13 residues. The CDR3 here is CSVGQTENTEAFF. The CDR3 bases are TGCAGCGTTGGTCAGACCGAGAACACTGAAGCTTTCTTT.

This clone was picked up a small number of times. V is TRBV11-3 and J is TRBJ2-6, with 7 bases lining up with TRBD1. Trimming removed 1 base from V and 0 bases from J; junction bases left unmatched: 0. The CDR3 extends over 16 amino acids. Germline V gene sequence: CDR1 SGHNT, CDR2 YENEEA. The CDR3 bases are TGTGCCAGCAGCTTAGGACAGGGCTCTGGGGCCAACGTCCTGACTTTC. It yields the protein CASSLGQGSGANVLTF.

The CDR3 DNA reads TGTGCCAGCTCACCACTCCGGGACGAGCAGTACTTC. Translated: CASSPLRDEQYF. The rearrangement uses TRBV18 and TRBJ2-7; D unresolved. The V and J ends lost 1 base and 5 bases respectively, with 6 bases between them. Germline V gene sequence: CDR1 KGHSH, CDR2 LQKENI. The CDR3 loop spans 12 amino acids.

This clone occurred once. This chain links TRBV12-5 with TRBJ1-1; D call uncertain. Germline V lookup: CDR1 LGHNT, CDR2 FRNRAP. CDR3 length: 14 residues. V was pared by 5 bases and J by 1 base, with 11 bases between. The CDR3 here is CASGAIPPNTEAFF. The CDR3 DNA is TGTGCTAGTGGTGCAATCCCACCGAACACTGAAGCTTTCTTT.

This clone occurred a few times. The gene calls are TRBV6-5 and TRBJ1-4; TRBD1 agrees at 9 bases. Losses at the gene ends were 2 bases for V and 12 bases for J; bases not matched to a gene: 13. CDR1 is MNHEY, CDR2 SVGAGI, per germline. The CDR3 extends over 16 amino acids. The CDR3 here is CASSYQTGGLVGELFF. CDR3 sequence (DNA): TGTGCCAGCAGTTACCAGACAGGGGGTCTGGTTGGGGAACTGTTTTTT.

This clone was seen only once. This chain uses TRBV4-2 with TRBJ1-1; unclear D gene. CDR1 LGHNA and CDR2 YNFKEQ come from the germline V gene. The CDR3 contains 13 residues. V lost 0 bases to trimming and J lost 8 bases, with 10 bases between them. The CDR3 sequence is CASSQEGGAEAFF. In nucleotides, the CDR3 is TGTGCCAGCAGCCAAGAAGGCGGAGCCGAAGCTTTCTTT.

V and J are TRBV9 and TRBJ1-3; D unresolved. V lost 4 bases, J lost 4 bases, and 15 bases lay in between. This CDR3 contains 15 residues. CDR1 and CDR2 from the germline V gene are SGDLS and YYNGEE. Here the CDR3 DNA reads TGTGCCAGCAGCTCTCAACCAGCCGCCGGAAACACCATATATTTT. Residues: CASSSQPAAGNTIYF.

The rearrangement uses TRBV5-4 and TRBJ1-2; D gene uncertain. V lost 4 bases and J lost 3, with 22 bases in between. This CDR3 region has 17 residues. Germline-derived CDR1 and CDR2 are SGHNT and YYREEE (reference sequence). CDR3 protein: CASSGVARKRKDYGYTF. In nucleotides, the CDR3 is TGTGCCAGCAGCGGGGTGGCAAGGAAGAGGAAAGACTATGGCTACACCTTC.

V is TRBV5-1 and J is TRBJ2-5; 8 bases match TRBD2. The CDR3 consists of 16 residues. Trimming removed 3 bases from V and 4 bases from J; junction bases left unmatched: 11. The V gene's germline CDR1 is SGHRS and CDR2 YFSETQ. The CDR3 region is CASSSTSGRGTETQYF. The CDR3 DNA is TGCGCCAGCAGCTCAACTAGCGGCAGAGGGACAGAGACCCAGTACTTC.